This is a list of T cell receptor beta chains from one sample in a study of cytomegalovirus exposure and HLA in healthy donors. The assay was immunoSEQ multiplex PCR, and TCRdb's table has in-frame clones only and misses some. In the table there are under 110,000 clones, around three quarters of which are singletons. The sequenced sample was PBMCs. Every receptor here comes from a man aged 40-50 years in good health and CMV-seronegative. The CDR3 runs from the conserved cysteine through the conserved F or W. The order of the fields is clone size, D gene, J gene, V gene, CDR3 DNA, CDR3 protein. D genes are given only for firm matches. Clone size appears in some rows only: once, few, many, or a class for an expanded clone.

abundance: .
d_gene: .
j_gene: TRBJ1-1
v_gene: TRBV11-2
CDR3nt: TGTGCCAGCAGCTTAGGGTCTTCGGGGGGCACTGAAGCTTTCTTT
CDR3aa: CASSLGSSGGTEAFF

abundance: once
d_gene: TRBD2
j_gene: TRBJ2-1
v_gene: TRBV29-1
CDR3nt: TGCAGCGTTGAAAGGCTAGCGGGGGGAAATGAGCAGTTCTTC
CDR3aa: CSVERLAGGNEQFF

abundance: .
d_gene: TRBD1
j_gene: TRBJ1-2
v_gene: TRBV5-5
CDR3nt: TGTGCCAGCAGCGAGCAGGGGGGCTATGGCTACACCTTC
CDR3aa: CASSEQGGYGYTF

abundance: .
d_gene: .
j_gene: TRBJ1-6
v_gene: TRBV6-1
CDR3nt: TGTGCCAGCAGGGAGGAGGGACTAAATTCACCCCTCCACTTT
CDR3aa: CASREEGLNSPLHF

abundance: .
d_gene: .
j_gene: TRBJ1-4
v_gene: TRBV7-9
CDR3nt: TGTGCCAGCAGCTTAGTTGGAGGCGAAAAACTGTTTTTT
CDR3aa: CASSLVGGEKLFF

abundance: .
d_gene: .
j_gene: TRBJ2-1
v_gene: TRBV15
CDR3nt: TGTGCCACCAGCAGAGGCAGGGGCTCCTACAATGAGCAGTTCTTC
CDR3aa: CATSRGRGSYNEQFF

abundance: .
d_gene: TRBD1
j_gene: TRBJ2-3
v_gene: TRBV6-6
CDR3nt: TGTGCCACCAAACAGGGGGCAGATACGCAGTATTTT
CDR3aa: CATKQGADTQYF

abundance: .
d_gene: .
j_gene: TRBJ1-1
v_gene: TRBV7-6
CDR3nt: TGTGCCAGCAGCCCCCAGCGGACGAACACTGAAGCTTTCTTT
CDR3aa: CASSPQRTNTEAFF

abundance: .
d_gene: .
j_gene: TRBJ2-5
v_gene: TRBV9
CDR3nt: TGTGCCAGCAGCGTAGCTCTCCAAGAGACCCAGTACTTC
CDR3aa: CASSVALQETQYF

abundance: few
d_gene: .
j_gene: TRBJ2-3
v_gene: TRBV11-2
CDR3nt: TGTGCCAGCAGTGAGGGCAGGCCTAGCACAGATACGCAGTATTTT
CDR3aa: CASSEGRPSTDTQYF

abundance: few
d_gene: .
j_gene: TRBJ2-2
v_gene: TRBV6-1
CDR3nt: TGTGCCAGCAGAAGGGGCGCGAACACCGGGGAGCTGTTTTTT
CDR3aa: CASRRGANTGELFF

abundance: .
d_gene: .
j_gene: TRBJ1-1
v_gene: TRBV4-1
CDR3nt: TGCGCCAGCAGCCTGCGACAGGCGAACACTGAAGCTTTCTTT
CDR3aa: CASSLRQANTEAFF

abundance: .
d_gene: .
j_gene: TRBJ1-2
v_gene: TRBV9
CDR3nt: TGTGCCAGCAGCGTAGGCAAACAGAGCTATGGCTACACCTTC
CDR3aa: CASSVGKQSYGYTF

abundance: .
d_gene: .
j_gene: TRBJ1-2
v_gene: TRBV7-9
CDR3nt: TGTGCCAGCAGCTTAGTCAGTAACTATGGCTACACCTTC
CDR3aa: CASSLVSNYGYTF

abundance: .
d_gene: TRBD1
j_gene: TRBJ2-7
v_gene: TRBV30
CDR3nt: TGTGCCTGGAGCTGGACAGGGGTTACCTACGAGCAGTACTTC
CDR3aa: CAWSWTGVTYEQYF

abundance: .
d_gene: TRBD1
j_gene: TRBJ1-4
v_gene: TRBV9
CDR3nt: TGTGCCAGCAGCGTCGAGGCAGGGGGCAATGAAAAACTGTTTTTT
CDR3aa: CASSVEAGGNEKLFF

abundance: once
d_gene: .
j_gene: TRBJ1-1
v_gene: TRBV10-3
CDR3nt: TGTGCCATCAGCCGAGAGCGGGGGTTGGGGAACACTGAAGCTTTCTTT
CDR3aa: CAISRERGLGNTEAFF

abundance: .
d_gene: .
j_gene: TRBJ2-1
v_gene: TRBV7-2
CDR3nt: TGTGCCAGCAGCTTAGATACAAATGAGCAGTTCTTC
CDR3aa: CASSLDTNEQFF

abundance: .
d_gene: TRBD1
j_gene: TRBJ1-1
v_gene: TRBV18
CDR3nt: TGTGCCAGCTCACCTGGTTGGGACAGGCGAGGAACTGAAGCTTTCTTT
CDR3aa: CASSPGWDRRGTEAFF

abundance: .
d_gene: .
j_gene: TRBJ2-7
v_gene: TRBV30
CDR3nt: TGTGCCTGGAGTCAAACAGGGAGCGAGCAGTACTTC
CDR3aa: CAWSQTGSEQYF

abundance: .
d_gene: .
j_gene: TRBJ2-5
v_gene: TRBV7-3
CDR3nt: TGTGCCAGCAGCTTAACCGTACAAGAGACCCAGTACTTC
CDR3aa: CASSLTVQETQYF

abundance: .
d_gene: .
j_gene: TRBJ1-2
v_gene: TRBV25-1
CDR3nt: TGTGCCAGCAGCGACAGAAACTTCTATGGCTACACCTTC
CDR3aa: CASSDRNFYGYTF

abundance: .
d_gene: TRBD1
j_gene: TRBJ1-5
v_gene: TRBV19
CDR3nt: TGTGCCAGTAGTATCTGGCAGGGGGACAATCAGCCCCAGCATTTT
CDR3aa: CASSIWQGDNQPQHF

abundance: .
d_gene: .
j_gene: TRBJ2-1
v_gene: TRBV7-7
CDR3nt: TGTGCTAGCAGCTTAGAAGGTTTTGGCACCGGCGGGAATGAGCAGTTCTTC
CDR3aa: CASSLEGFGTGGNEQFF

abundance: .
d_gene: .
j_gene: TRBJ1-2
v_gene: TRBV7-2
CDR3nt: TGTGCCAGCAGCTTAGTGGTACGGGACTATGGCTACACCTTC
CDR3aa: CASSLVVRDYGYTF

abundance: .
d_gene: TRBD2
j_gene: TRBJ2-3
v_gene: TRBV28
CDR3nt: TGTGCCAGCAGGAAAGCGGGATACACAGATACGCAGTATTTT
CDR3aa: CASRKAGYTDTQYF

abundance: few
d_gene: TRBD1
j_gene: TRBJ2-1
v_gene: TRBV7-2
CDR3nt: TGTGCCAGCAGCTCCAAAACAGGGGGCAATGAGCAGTTCTTC
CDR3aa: CASSSKTGGNEQFF

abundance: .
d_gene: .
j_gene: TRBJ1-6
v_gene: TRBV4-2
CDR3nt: TGTGCCAGCAGCCAAGATGCGGGGGACGGACACTATAATTCCCCCCTCCACTTT
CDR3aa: CASSQDAGDGHYNSPLHF

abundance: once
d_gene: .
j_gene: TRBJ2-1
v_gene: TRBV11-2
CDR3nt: TGTGCCAGCAGCTTAGGGGGGGGGCTCTACAATGAGCAGTTCTTC
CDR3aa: CASSLGGGLYNEQFF

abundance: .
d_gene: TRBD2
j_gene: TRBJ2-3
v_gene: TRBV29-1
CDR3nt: TGCAGCGTCACTAGCGGGGGGATCACAGATACGCAGTATTTT
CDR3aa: CSVTSGGITDTQYF

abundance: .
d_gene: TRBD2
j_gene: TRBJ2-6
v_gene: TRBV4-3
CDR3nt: TGCGCCAGCAGCCAGGCCCTGGGGGGGGCTGGGGCCAACGTCCTGACTTTC
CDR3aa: CASSQALGGAGANVLTF

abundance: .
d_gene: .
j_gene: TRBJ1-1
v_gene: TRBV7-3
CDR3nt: TGTGCCAGCAGCTTAAATGGGAAGGGGACTGAAGCTTTCTTT
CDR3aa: CASSLNGKGTEAFF

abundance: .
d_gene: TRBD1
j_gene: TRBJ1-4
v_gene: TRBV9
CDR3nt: TGTGCCAGCAGCCCCCAGCCGGGGATGAACAGGGGGAGGATTGAAAAACTGTTTTTT
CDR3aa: CASSPQPGMNRGRIEKLFF

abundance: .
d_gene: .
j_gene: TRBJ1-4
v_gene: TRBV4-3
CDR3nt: TGCGCCAGCAGCCCCGGTGCGGGTCTAGGTACTAATGAAAAACTGTTTTTT
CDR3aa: CASSPGAGLGTNEKLFF

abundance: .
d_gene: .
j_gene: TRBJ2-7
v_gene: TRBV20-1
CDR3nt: TGCAGTGCTCGGACTACCTACGAGCAGTACTTC
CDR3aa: CSARTTYEQYF

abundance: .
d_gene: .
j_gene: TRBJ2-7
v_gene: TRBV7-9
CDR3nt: TGTGCCAGCAGCTCGGACCGACCGGGAAGCTCCTACGAGCAGTACTTC
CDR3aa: CASSSDRPGSSYEQYF

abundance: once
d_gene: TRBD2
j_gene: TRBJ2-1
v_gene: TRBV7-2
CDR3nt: TGTGCCAGCAGCTTGGGACTAGCGGGTTACAATGAGCAGTTCTTC
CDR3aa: CASSLGLAGYNEQFF

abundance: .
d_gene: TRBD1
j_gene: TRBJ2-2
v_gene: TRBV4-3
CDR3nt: TGCGCCAGCAGCCAAGGACAGGGGAGCACCGGGGAGCTGTTTTTT
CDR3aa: CASSQGQGSTGELFF

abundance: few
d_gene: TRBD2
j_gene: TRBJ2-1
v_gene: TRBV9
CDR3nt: TGTGCCAGCAGCGTAGCTACGACTAGCGGGGGCAGTGAGCAGTTCTTC
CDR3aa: CASSVATTSGGSEQFF

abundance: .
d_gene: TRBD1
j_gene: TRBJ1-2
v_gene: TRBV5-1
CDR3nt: TGCGCCAGCAGCTTGGAAGGACAGGACATCTATGGCTACACCTTC
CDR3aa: CASSLEGQDIYGYTF

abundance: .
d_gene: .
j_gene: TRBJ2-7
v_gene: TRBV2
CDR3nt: TGTGCCAGCAGTGAAGGGGCAGGGATAGGATACGAGCAGTACTTC
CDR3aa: CASSEGAGIGYEQYF

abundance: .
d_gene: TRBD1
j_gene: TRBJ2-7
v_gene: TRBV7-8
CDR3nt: TGTGCCAGCAGCTCGGATTCGACAGGGGGTCTTCGCGAGCAGTACTTC
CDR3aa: CASSSDSTGGLREQYF